This T cell receptor beta chain was observed in a study of cytomegalovirus exposure and HLA in healthy donors. The wider study: In an earlier analysis, approximately 120 million unique TCR beta sequences were found from some 200 million T cells.

The primer mix had 60 Vbeta and 13 Jbeta primers. Measured with immunoSEQ multiplex PCR; TCRdb has only the in-frame clones, and not every one. Of about 170,000 clones in the sample, approximately 81% were seen once. The germline CDR1 and CDR2 sequences are SEHNR and FQNEAQ (reference sequence). This CDR3 has 13 residues. This clone was seen a few times. The germline gene is not matched at one end of the junction; a read error may be the cause. This TCR derives from a woman aged 45-60 years in good health and CMV-seronegative. The sample comprised PBMCs. V usage is TRBV7-9 and J usage is TRBJ1-2; 7 nucleotides align to TRBD1. In nucleotides, the CDR3 is TGTTCCAGCAGCCCTGACAGGGTCGCCGGCTACACCTTC. Translating it yields CSSSPDRVAGYTF.